This T cell receptor (beta chain) was obtained from a study of blood T cells in healthy people across ages. About the study: About one barcoded TCR beta cDNA was captured per two T cells.

Alongside a J-beta primer mix, a sample-barcoded 5' primer served in a second PCR lasting roughly 6 to 11 cycles. No fewer than 3 million CDR3-containing paired-end reads came from each sample. TCRdb independently ran MiXCR on the 5' RACE reads; one entry per CDR3 protein. The table records 450,000 to 600,000 distinct CDR3 sequences, roughly a quarter of them present only once. This CDR3 is 15 amino acids long. Germline V gene sequence: CDR1 ENHRY, CDR2 SYGVKD. V gave up 5 bases and J gave up 10 bases, with 23 bases separating them. This sample was shared with a second study, whose subject was T cells of mothers and their children. That source reports: Samples were obtained from three healthy Caucasian mothers and their six children. The study found slightly higher but non-significant overlap in related versus unrelated mother-child pairs.

The sample consisted of blood. This sequence joins TRBV10-3 and TRBJ1-1; D is perhaps TRBD1 (6 bases). The sequence came from a boy between 2 and 15 years old in good health. CDR3 protein: CAISSTRGGAHVAFF. The CDR3 DNA is TGTGCCATCAGTTCAACCCGTGGGGGGGCCCATGTAGCTTTCTTT.